Presented here are 5 T cell receptor beta chains from one specimen sequenced in a study of shared clonotypes between healthy human individuals. The protocol was immunoSEQ multiplex PCR, while the TCRdb copy is restricted to in-frame clones and leaves out a portion. The table includes over 300,000 clones, around 87% detected once. Sequenced: memory CD8+ T cells sorted from blood. Stated subset: CD45RO+ cells pooled with CCR7-negative TemRA cells. The source of these receptors is a man aged 18 to 30 in good health.

This clone was recorded once. V is TRBV6-9 and J is TRBJ2-7; 9 bases are a match to TRBD2. This CDR3 contains 18 residues. Germline V gene data show CDR1 as MNHGY and CDR2 as SVAAGI. The trim removed 10 bases at V and 3 bases at J, leaving 22 bases unmatched. CDR3 amino acids: CATDPGTSSSVSGYEQYF. The CDR3 DNA follows: TGTGCCACCGATCCCGGGACTAGCTCCTCTGTTTCGGGCTACGAGCAGTACTTC.

A single count supports this clone. The V call is TRBV6-5, the J call TRBJ2-7; D call uncertain. V was pared by 2 bases and J by 5 bases, with 10 bases between. Looked up from germline, CDR1 is MNHEY and CDR2 is SVGAGI. The CDR3 is 13 residues long. The CDR3 DNA follows: TGTGCCAGCAGTTACCGGGTGGGCCACGAGCAGTACTTC. This sequence encodes CASSYRVGHEQYF.

The chain employs TRBV6-5 and TRBJ2-1; TRBD2 is a possible D gene (6 bases). The V end lost 5 bases, the J end lost 5 bases, and 13 bases lay between the germline ends. CDR3 size: 14 residues. The germline CDR1 and CDR2 sequences are MNHEY and SVGAGI. CDR3 sequence (DNA): TGTGCCAGCAGTATCGGGAGATCCAACAATGAGCAGTTCTTC. Translated, it gives CASSIGRSNNEQFF.

This CDR3 reads CASSEGTGFQETQYF. The CDR3 coding sequence is TGTGCCAGCAGTGAGGGGACAGGGTTCCAGGAGACCCAGTACTTC. V and J are TRBV28 and TRBJ2-5, with TRBD1 matching 9 bases. Losses at the gene ends were 5 bases for V and 5 bases for J; bases not matched to a gene: 9. CDR1 is MDHEN and CDR2 is SYDVKM in the germline V gene. The CDR3 is 15 amino acids. The entire variable domain, with the rest obtained from reference TRBV28 and TRBJ2-5, is as follows: DVKVTQSSRYLVKRTGEKVFLECVQDMDHENMFWYRQDPGLGLRLIYFSYDVKMKEKGDIPEGYSVSREKKERFSLILESASTNQTSMYLCASSEGTGFQETQYFGPGTRLLVL.

This chain connects TRBV13 to TRBJ1-3; maybe TRBD1 (5 bases). The V and J ends lost 3 bases and 4 bases respectively, with 13 bases between them. This CDR3 comprises 15 residues. Looked up from germline, CDR1 is PRHDT and CDR2 is FYEKMQ (reference sequence). CDR3 sequence (DNA): TGTGCCAGCAGCTTTAGAAGGGGAGGAGGAAACACCATATATTTT. Its translation: CASSFRRGGGNTIYF.